The 22 T cell receptor beta chains given below trace back to one sample, sequenced in a study of blood T cell repertoires in COVID-19. Generated by immunoSEQ multiplex PCR, the TCRdb table keeps only in-frame clones and is missing some. The data contain 35,000 to 50,000 clones, approximately 70% of them singletons. Sequencing used peripheral blood. Receptor source: an elderly man with acute or convalescent COVID-19.

A few counts support this clone. The V call is TRBV11-3, the J call TRBJ2-1; TRBD2 agrees at 8 bases. The CDR3 is 16 residues long. V trimming: 3 bases; J trimming: 2 bases; junction bases outside the gene matches: 6. Germline loops: CDR1 SGHNT, CDR2 YENEEA. CDR3 DNA: TGTGCCAGCAGCTTCTATAGCGGGGCCCCCTACAATGAGCAGTTCTTC. It yields the protein CASSFYSGAPYNEQFF.

The chain joins TRBV3-1 (or the pseudogene TRBV3-2) to TRBJ2-2, with no clear D. The V gene lost 0 bases and the J gene lost 4 bases, with 9 bases spanning the gap. The CDR3 extends over 15 amino acids. Germline-derived CDR1 and CDR2 are LGHDT and YNNKEL (reference sequence). CDR3 residues: CASSQEAPGTGELFF. In nucleotides, the CDR3 is TGTGCCAGCAGCCAAGAAGCACCCGGCACCGGGGAGCTGTTTTTT.

This rearrangement joins TRBV4-1 to TRBJ1-2; no definite D call. CDR3 length: 13 residues. With 4 bases removed from V and 5 bases from J, the gap between germline ends came to 11 bases. Per the germline V gene, CDR1 is MGHRA and CDR2 is YSYEKL. CDR3 nucleotides: TGCGCCAGCAGCCCGTTCCTACAGTATGGCTACACCTTC. Residues: CASSPFLQYGYTF.

Comment on this clone: Other nucleotide sequences from this sample produce the same CDR3. V and J are TRBV7-9 and TRBJ1-2; D might be TRBD1 (5 bases). V was trimmed by 4 bases and J by 4 bases, leaving 7 bases between them. Germline V lookup: CDR1 SEHNR, CDR2 FQNEAQ (reference sequence). The CDR3 spans 12 residues. For the CDR3, the DNA is TGTGCCAGCAGCTCCCAGGGCTATGGCTACACCTTC. Translated, it gives CASSSQGYGYTF.

V and J are TRBV7-2 and TRBJ1-2; the D is unclear. The CDR3 contains 14 residues. Trimming cost V 5 bases and J 0 bases, with 10 bases left between them. Germline V gene lookup returns CDR1 SGHTA and CDR2 FQGNSA. CDR3 in amino acids: CASSIQRSNYGYTF. DNA of the CDR3: TGTGCCAGCAGCATACAGAGATCTAACTATGGCTACACCTTC.

The chain has TRBV13 and TRBJ2-7, with 8 bases aligning to TRBD1. V trimming: 2 bases; J trimming: 7 bases; junction bases outside the gene matches: 7. This CDR3 has 14 amino acids. Germline V gene sequence: CDR1 PRHDT, CDR2 FYEKMQ (reference sequence). DNA for the CDR3: TGTGCCAGCAGCTTAAGGCAGGGGGCGGGGGAGCAGTACTTC. Its protein product is CASSLRQGAGEQYF.

This clone was detected once. The V and J genes are TRBV29-1 and TRBJ1-2; the D gene is possibly TRBD1 (6 bases). CDR3 length: 14 amino acids. The V and J ends lost 4 bases and 1 base respectively, with 13 bases between them. The V gene's germline CDR1 is SQVTM and CDR2 ANQGSEA. For the CDR3, the DNA is TGCAGCGTTGGGGCCAGGGGCATTAACTATGGCTACACCTTC. As protein: CSVGARGINYGYTF.

The genes are TRBV24-1 and TRBJ1-3; D gene unclear. The CDR3 runs to 13 residues. CDR1 and CDR2 (germline): KGHDR, SFDVKD. Deletions cut 8 bases from V and 4 bases from J, with 11 bases between. CDR3 amino acids: CATTLGGGNTIYF. The DNA for the CDR3 is TGTGCCACCACTCTGGGAGGGGGAAACACCATATATTTT.

The chain uses TRBV10-3 and TRBJ2-3, with TRBD2 matching over 10 bases. The CDR3 loop spans 13 amino acids. Germline CDR1 and CDR2: ENHRY and SYGVKD. V trimming: 10 bases; J trimming: 2 bases; junction bases outside the gene matches: 3. DNA of the CDR3: TGTGCCACCGGGACTAGCGACACAGATACGCAGTATTTT. Amino acid sequence: CATGTSDTDTQYF.

This clone is a singleton in its sample. The chain employs TRBV18 and TRBJ2-1; a weak D match, TRBD2 (5 bases). Germline V gene lookup returns CDR1 KGHSH and CDR2 LQKENI. V lost 5 bases and J 4 bases, leaving 18 bases between the germline ends. The CDR3 extends over 16 amino acids. In DNA, the CDR3 is TGTGCCAGCTCATCAGACTCCAGCGGCGTTTACAATGAGCAGTTCTTC. Protein: CASSSDSSGVYNEQFF.

CDR3 sequence: CASSQGTGSYEQYF. CDR3 in DNA: TGTGCCAGCAGCCAAGGTACAGGGTCCTACGAGCAGTACTTC. The chain combines TRBV3-1 (or the pseudogene TRBV3-2) with TRBJ2-7; D possibly corresponds to TRBD1 (6 bases). CDR1 LGHDT and CDR2 YNNKEL come from the germline V gene (reference sequence). The CDR3 contains 14 residues. V lost 1 base and J lost 1, with 8 bases in between.

V is TRBV18 and J is TRBJ2-4; 8 nucleotides align to TRBD1. Trimming cost V 1 base and J 3 bases; bases outside gene matches: 5. The germline V gene has CDR1 KGHSH and CDR2 LQKENI. CDR3 length equals 16 residues. The CDR3 protein is CASSPLTGGIKNIQYF. The DNA of the CDR3 is TGTGCCAGCTCACCACTTACAGGGGGTATCAAAAACATTCAGTACTTC.

J is TRBJ2-1 and V is TRBV18; 12 nucleotides agree with TRBD2. The CDR3 contains 19 residues. Germline CDR1 KGHSH, CDR2 LQKENI. The V and J ends lost 2 bases and 1 base, in that order; junction bases with no gene match: 9. The CDR3 protein is CASSPILAGGPRSYNEQFF. In nucleotides, the CDR3 is TGTGCCAGCTCACCAATACTAGCGGGAGGCCCTCGGTCCTACAATGAGCAGTTCTTC.

This chain connects TRBV18 to TRBJ1-3, with 9 bases that match TRBD1. V trimming: 1 base; J trimming: 0 bases; junction bases outside the gene matches: 4. The CDR3 spans 17 residues. Germline V lookup: CDR1 KGHSH, CDR2 LQKENI. Here the CDR3 reads CASSPRGQGRSGNTIYF. For the CDR3, the DNA is TGTGCCAGCTCACCACGGGGACAGGGCCGCTCTGGAAACACCATATATTTT. The full variable domain, rest sourced from reference TRBV18 and TRBJ1-3, is NAGVMQNPRHLVRRRGQEARLRCSPMKGHSHVYWYRQLPEEGLKFMVYLQKENIIDESGMPKERFSAEFPKEGPSILRIQQVVRGDSAAYFCASSPRGQGRSGNTIYFGEGSWLTVV.

The CDR3 nucleotides read TGTGCCAGCAGCGTGGACAGGGAAGAGACCCAGTACTTC. It is translated as CASSVDREETQYF. The rearrangement uses TRBV5-4 and TRBJ2-5; 8 nucleotides align to TRBD1. Germline CDR1 SGHNT, CDR2 YYREEE (reference sequence). J was trimmed by 3 bases and V by 4 bases; bases with no gene match: 2. CDR3 size: 13 residues.

The rearrangement links TRBV6-5 to TRBJ1-2; 11 nucleotides line up with TRBD1. CDR3 length: 15 amino acids. Per germline, CDR1 MNHEY and CDR2 SVGAGI. The ends lost 7 bases at V and 3 bases at J; junction bases unmatched: 7. CDR3 in amino acids: CASIPDRGRDYGYTF. The CDR3 nucleotides read TGTGCCAGCATCCCGGACAGGGGGCGAGACTATGGCTACACCTTC.

This chain connects TRBV7-8 to TRBJ2-3; 12 bases map to TRBD1. V was pared by 5 bases and J by 4 bases, with 7 bases of the junction left unmatched. Per germline, CDR1 SGHVS and CDR2 FQNEAQ. The CDR3 is made up of 16 amino acids. CDR3 sequence reads: CASSKMGQGAADTQYF. The CDR3 DNA sequence: TGTGCCAGCAGCAAAATGGGACAGGGGGCGGCAGATACGCAGTATTTT.

This clone was counted a few times. The chain employs TRBV24-1 and TRBJ2-3; 9 bases map to TRBD2. The CDR3 runs to 16 residues. Per the germline V gene, CDR1 is KGHDR and CDR2 is SFDVKD. The V gene end was trimmed by 12 bases and the J gene end by 3 bases; junction bases not matched to a gene: 15. For the CDR3, the DNA is TGTGCCGTACCGACTAGCGGAAGGAGAAGTACAGATACGCAGTATTTT. Its translation: CAVPTSGRRSTDTQYF.

The table lists this clone with a few counts. The chain carries TRBV19 and TRBJ1-1, with a possible D match to TRBD1 (6 bases). Trimming took 6 bases from V and 5 from J, leaving 16 bases between them. Germline V gene lookup returns CDR1 LNHDA and CDR2 SQIVND (reference sequence). The CDR3 is 14 amino acids. The CDR3 spells CASSKTGVGTEAFF. The CDR3 DNA sequence: TGTGCCAGTAGCAAGACAGGAGTCGGGACTGAAGCTTTCTTT.

V is TRBV12-5 and J is TRBJ2-7; D may be TRBD1 (6 bases). The CDR3 length is 14 residues. The V and J ends lost 2 bases and 0 bases respectively, with 8 bases between them. Germline values: CDR1 LGHNT, CDR2 FRNRAP. CDR3 amino acids: CASGLSGASYEQYF. In DNA, the CDR3 is TGTGCTAGTGGTTTGTCAGGGGCCTCCTACGAGCAGTACTTC.

V usage is TRBV20-1 and J usage is TRBJ2-4, with a weak D call TRBD1 (6 bases). This CDR3 contains 11 residues. With 5 bases removed from V and 11 bases from J, the gap between germline ends came to 13 bases. Germline loops: CDR1 DFQATT, CDR2 SNEGSKA (reference sequence). CDR3 coding DNA: TGCAGTGCTGGCACCGGACAGCTTCAGTACTTC. Its protein is CSAGTGQLQYF.

This clone was observed a few times. The J gene is TRBJ2-2, the V gene TRBV27; 10 nucleotides match TRBD2. The V and J ends lost 7 bases and 5 bases, in that order; junction bases with no gene match: 7. The CDR3 consists of 15 residues. CDR1 and CDR2 from the germline V gene are MNHEY and SMNVEV (reference sequence). CDR3: CASKSSGSLTGELFF. The CDR3 DNA is TGTGCCAGCAAGTCTAGCGGGAGTTTAACCGGGGAGCTGTTTTTT.